The sequence of this T cell receptor beta chain was determined in a study of cytomegalovirus exposure and HLA in healthy donors. Study summary: Among the approximately 410 genotyped donors, approximately 81% were placed in the Caucasian-associated ancestry cluster. Study results and limitations: Near-uniform donor sequencing depth was presumed by presence/absence analyses.

Details on this clone: Its target is not known.

Amplification used 60 Vbeta primers and 13 Jbeta primers. Sequencing used immunoSEQ multiplex PCR; TCRdb keeps in-frame clones, though not all of them. This table holds about 200,000 clones, over 80% found once. CDR3 length: 14 amino acids. Unmatched junction bases numbered 7, after V lost 6 bases and J lost 3 bases. Germline V lookup: CDR1 SGHTA, CDR2 FQGNSA. The material sequenced was PBMCs. The chain links TRBV7-2 to TRBJ1-1, with 7 bases lining up with TRBD1. This TCR was recovered from a man between 25 and 39 years old in good health and CMV-seronegative. The CDR3: CASSFDREDTEAFF. As DNA, the CDR3 is TGTGCCAGCAGTTTCGACAGGGAGGACACTGAAGCTTTCTTT.